This entry concerns a single TCR beta chain. No antigen is known for it. The same CDR3 also results from other DNA sequences found in this sample. CD45RO-negative, CCR7-selected cells formed the naive CD8 fraction, which excluded terminally differentiated effector memory CD45RA+ cells. These data belong to a study of shared clonotypes between healthy human individuals. Between the trimmed V and J ends, which lost 1 base and 1 base, there was a span of 8 bases. The CDR3 extends over 14 amino acids. Germline CDR1 and CDR2: LNHDA and SQIVND (reference sequence). TCRdb's table, derived via immunoSEQ multiplex PCR, lists solely in-frame clones and lacks some. The data show around 1.9 million clones, under 95% seen once. Findings and caveats of the study: The researchers took only blood, and tissue repertoires probably look different.

The gene calls are TRBV19 and TRBJ2-7; no clear D. The source is a man between 18 and 29 years old in good health. Some clones in this sample may be carry-over from other donors' samples. Source material: naive CD8+ T cells from PBMCs. CDR3: CASSIGAGSYEQYF. DNA of the CDR3: TGTGCCAGTAGTATAGGGGCAGGTTCCTACGAGCAGTACTTC.